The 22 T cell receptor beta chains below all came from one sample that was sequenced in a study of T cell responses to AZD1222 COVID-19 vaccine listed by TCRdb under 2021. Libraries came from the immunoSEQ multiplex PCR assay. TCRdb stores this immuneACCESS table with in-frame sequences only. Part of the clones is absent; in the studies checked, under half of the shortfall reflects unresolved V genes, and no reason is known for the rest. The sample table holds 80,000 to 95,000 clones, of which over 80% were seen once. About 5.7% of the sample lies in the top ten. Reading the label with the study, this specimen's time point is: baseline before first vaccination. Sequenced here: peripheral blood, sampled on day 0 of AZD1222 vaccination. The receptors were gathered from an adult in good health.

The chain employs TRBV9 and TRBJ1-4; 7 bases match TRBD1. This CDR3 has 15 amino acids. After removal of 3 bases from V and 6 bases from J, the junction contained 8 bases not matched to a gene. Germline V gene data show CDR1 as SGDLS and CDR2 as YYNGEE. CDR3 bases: TGTGCCAGCAGCGGCGACAGGGACGGAGATGAAAAACTGTTTTTT. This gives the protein CASSGDRDGDEKLFF.

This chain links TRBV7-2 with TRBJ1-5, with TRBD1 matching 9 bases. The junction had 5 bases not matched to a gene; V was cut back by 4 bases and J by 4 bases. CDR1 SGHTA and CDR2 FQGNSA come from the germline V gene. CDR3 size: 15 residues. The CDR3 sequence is CASSSLDRGNQPQHF. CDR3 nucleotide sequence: TGTGCCAGCAGCTCCCTCGACAGGGGGAATCAGCCCCAGCATTTT.

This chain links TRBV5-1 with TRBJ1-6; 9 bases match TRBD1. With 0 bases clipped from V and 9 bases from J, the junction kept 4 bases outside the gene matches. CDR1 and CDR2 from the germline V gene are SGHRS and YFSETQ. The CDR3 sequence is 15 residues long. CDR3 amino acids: CASSLVGTGPSPLHF. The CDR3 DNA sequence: TGCGCCAGCAGCTTGGTTGGGACAGGGCCTTCACCCCTCCACTTT.

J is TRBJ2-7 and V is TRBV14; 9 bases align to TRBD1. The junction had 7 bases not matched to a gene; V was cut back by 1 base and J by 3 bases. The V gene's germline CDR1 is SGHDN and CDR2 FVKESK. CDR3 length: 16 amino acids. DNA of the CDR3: TGTGCCAGCAGCCAAGGGTTGGGGACAGGGAACTACGAGCAGTACTTC. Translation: CASSQGLGTGNYEQYF. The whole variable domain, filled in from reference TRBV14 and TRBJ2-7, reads EAGVTQFPSHSVIEKGQTVTLRCDPISGHDNLYWYRRVMGKEIKFLLHFVKESKQDESGMPNNRFLAERTGGTYSTLKVQPAELEDSGVYFCASSQGLGTGNYEQYFGPGTRLTVT.

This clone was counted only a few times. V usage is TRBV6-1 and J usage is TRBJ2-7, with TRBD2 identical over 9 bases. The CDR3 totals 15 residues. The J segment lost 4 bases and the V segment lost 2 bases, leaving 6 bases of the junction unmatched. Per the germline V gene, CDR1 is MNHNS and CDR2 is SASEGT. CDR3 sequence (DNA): TGTGCCAGCAGTGAAACAGGCGGGGGGGCTTACGAGCAGTACTTC. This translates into CASSETGGGAYEQYF.

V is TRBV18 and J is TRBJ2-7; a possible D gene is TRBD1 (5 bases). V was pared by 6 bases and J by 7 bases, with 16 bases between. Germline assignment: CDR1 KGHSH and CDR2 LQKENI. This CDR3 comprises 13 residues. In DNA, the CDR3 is TGTGCCAGCTCCCCGGGCAGGGAAGGGGAGCAGTACTTC. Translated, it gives CASSPGREGEQYF.

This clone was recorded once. The CDR3 coding sequence is TGCAGCGTTGGACGGGGGCTAGGGGACTATGGCTACACCTTC. This codes for CSVGRGLGDYGYTF. The chain recombines TRBV29-1 with TRBJ1-2, with D perhaps matching TRBD1 (6 bases). With 4 bases removed from V and 3 bases from J, the gap between germline ends came to 15 bases. Germline V gives CDR1 SQVTM, CDR2 ANQGSEA. The CDR3 is 14 residues long.

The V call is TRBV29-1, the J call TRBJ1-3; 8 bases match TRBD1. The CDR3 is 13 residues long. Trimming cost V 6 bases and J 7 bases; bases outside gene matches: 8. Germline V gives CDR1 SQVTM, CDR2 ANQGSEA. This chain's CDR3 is CSVLTGGMNTIYF. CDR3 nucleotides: TGCAGCGTCCTCACAGGGGGTATGAACACCATATATTTT.

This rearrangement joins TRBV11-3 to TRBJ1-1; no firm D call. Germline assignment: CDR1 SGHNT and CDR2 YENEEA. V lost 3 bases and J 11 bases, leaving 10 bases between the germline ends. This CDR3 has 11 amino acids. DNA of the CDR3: TGTGCCAGCAGCTTTAGGTTTAGGGCTTTCTTT. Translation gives CASSFRFRAFF.

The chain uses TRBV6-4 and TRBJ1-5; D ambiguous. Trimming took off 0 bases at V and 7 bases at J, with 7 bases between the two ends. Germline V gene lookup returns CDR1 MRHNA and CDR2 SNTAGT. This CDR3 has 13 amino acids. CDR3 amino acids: CASSDSVPQPQHF. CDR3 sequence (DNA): TGTGCCAGCAGTGACTCGGTCCCACAGCCCCAGCATTTT.

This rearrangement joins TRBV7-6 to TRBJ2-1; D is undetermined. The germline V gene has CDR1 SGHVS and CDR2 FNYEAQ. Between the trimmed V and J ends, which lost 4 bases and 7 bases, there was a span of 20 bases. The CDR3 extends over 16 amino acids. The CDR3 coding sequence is TGTGCCAGCAGCTCAGACCGAGAAACCCATAGTAATGAGCAGTTCTTC. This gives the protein CASSSDRETHSNEQFF.

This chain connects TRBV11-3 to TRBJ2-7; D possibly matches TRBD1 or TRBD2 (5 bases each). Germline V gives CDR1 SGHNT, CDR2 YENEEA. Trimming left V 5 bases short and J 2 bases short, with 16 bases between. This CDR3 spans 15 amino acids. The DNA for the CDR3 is TGTGCCAGCAGCCCGGGGACCGACATCCCCTACGAGCAGTACTTC. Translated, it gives CASSPGTDIPYEQYF.

The chain's CDR3 is CASSSSEGAYEQYF. In DNA, the CDR3 is TGTGCCAGCAGCTCGTCGGAGGGAGCCTACGAGCAGTACTTC. The rearrangement links TRBV5-6 to TRBJ2-7; the D gene is possibly TRBD2 (6 bases). Trimming took 3 bases from V and 2 from J, leaving 12 bases between them. The CDR3 length is 14 residues. Looked up from germline, CDR1 is SGHDT and CDR2 is YYEEEE.

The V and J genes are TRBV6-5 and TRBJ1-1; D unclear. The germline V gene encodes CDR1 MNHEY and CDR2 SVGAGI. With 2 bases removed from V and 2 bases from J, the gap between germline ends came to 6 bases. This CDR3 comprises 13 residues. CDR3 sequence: CASSYQPNTEAFF. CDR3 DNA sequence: TGTGCCAGCAGTTACCAACCAAACACTGAAGCTTTCTTT.

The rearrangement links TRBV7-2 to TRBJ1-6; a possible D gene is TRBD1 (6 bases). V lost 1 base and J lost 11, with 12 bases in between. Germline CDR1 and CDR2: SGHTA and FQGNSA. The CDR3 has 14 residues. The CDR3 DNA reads TGTGCCAGCAGCTTAGACGGGGGCCAACCACCCCTCCACTTT. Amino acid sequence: CASSLDGGQPPLHF.

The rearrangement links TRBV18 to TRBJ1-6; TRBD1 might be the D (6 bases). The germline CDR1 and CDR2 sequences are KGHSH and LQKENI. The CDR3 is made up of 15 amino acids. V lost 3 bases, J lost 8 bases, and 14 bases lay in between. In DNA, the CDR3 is TGTGCCAGCTCACCGCCGGGGCAGGGGTATTCACCCCTCCACTTT. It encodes CASSPPGQGYSPLHF. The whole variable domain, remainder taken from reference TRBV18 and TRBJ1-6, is NAGVMQNPRHLVRRRGQEARLRCSPMKGHSHVYWYRQLPEEGLKFMVYLQKENIIDESGMPKERFSAEFPKEGPSILRIQQVVRGDSAAYFCASSPPGQGYSPLHFGNGTRLTVT.

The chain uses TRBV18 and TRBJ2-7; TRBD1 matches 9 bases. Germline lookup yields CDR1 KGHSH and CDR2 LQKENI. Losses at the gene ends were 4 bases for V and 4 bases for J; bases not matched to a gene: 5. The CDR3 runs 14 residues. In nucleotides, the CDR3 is TGTGCCAGCTCACTACAGGGGGCGGGATACGAGCAGTACTTC. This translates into CASSLQGAGYEQYF.

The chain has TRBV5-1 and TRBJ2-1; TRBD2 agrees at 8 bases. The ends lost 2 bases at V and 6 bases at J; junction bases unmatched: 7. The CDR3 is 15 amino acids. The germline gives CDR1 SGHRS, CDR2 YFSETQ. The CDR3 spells CASSFLRGAVNEQFF. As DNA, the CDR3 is TGCGCCAGCAGCTTTTTGCGGGGGGCGGTCAATGAGCAGTTCTTC.

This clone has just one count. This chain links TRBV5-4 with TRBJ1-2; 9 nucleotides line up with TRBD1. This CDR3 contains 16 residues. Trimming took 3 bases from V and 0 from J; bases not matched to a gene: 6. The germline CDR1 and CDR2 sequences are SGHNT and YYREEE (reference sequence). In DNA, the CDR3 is TGTGCCAGCAGCTCCCGGGGACAGGGAGCTAACTATGGCTACACCTTC. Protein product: CASSSRGQGANYGYTF.

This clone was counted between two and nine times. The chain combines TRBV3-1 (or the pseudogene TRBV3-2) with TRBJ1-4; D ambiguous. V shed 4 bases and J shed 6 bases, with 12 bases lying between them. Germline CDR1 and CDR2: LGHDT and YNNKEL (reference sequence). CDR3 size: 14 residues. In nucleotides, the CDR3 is TGTGCCAGCAGCCCCCTAGGCGCGGATGAAAAACTGTTTTTT. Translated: CASSPLGADEKLFF.

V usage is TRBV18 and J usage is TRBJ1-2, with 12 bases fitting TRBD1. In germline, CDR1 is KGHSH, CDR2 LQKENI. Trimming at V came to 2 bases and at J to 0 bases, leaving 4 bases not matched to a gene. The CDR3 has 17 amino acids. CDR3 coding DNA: TGTGCCAGCTCACCAACGGGACAGGGGGCCTCTAACTATGGCTACACCTTC. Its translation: CASSPTGQGASNYGYTF.

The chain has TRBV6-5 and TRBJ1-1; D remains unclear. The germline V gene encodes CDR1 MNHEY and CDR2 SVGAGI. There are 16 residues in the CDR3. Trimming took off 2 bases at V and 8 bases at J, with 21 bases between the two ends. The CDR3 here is CASSYLFSPGTGEAFF. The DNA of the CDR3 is TGTGCCAGCAGTTACCTTTTCTCCCCCGGAACCGGGGAAGCTTTCTTT.